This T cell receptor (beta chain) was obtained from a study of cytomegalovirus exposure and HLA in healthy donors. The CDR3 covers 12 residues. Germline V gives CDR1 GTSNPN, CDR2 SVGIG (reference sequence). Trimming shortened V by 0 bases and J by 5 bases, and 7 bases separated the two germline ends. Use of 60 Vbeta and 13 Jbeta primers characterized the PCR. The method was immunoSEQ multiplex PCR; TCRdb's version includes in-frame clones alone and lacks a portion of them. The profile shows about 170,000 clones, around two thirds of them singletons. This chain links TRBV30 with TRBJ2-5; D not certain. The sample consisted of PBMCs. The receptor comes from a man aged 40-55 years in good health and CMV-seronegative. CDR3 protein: CAWSVSRETQYF. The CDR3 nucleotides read TGTGCCTGGAGTGTAAGCCGGGAGACCCAGTACTTC.